This T cell receptor beta chain was sequenced for a study of T cell changes during pregnancy in multiple sclerosis. This clone was found once. TCRdb's copy holds only in-frame clones and misses some; the assay was immunoSEQ multiplex PCR. The sample includes roughly 110,000 clones, about 90% of them seen just once. Trimming removed 7 bases from V and 2 bases from J, with 18 bases in between. Germline CDR1 SGHRS, CDR2 YFSETQ. The CDR3 is 15 residues long. Sequences were derived from peripheral blood, sampled after pregnancy. The rearrangement uses TRBV5-1 and TRBJ1-1, with a tentative D call TRBD1 (5 bases). This clonotype was obtained from a female donor with multiple sclerosis, enrolled in a pregnancy study. The CDR3 coding sequence is TGCGCCAGCTGCTCTGTGGACATAGGAAACACTGAAGCTTTCTTT. It specifies CASCSVDIGNTEAFF.